A selection of T cell receptor beta chains follows, all from one sample in a study of CD8+ T cells in alopecia areata. Assay used: immunoSEQ multiplex PCR; TCRdb lists only in-frame clones, some missing. The data show roughly 190,000 clones, 60% to 70% seen once. The material sequenced was CD4+ T cells sorted from blood, taken at week 4, from a patient treated with tofacitinib. These receptor sequences come from a human donor with alopecia areata. The CDR3 runs from the conserved cysteine through the conserved F or W. D genes are given only for firm matches.

TRBV30	NA	TRBJ1-5	CAWSTGRNQPQHF
TRBV30	NA	TRBJ1-2	CAWSVLGGRYGYTF
TRBV5-6	NA	TRBJ1-1	CASSIVGDTEAFF
TRBV5-5	NA	TRBJ1-5	CASSLDSNQPQHF
TRBV14	NA	TRBJ2-5	CASSQVGPGTQYF
TRBV4-1	TRBD1	TRBJ2-5	CASSVRDSLQETQYF
TRBV6-5	NA	TRBJ1-5	CASSRGFNQPQHF
TRBV7-9	NA	TRBJ2-7	CASSFRPEDEQYF
TRBV7-2	TRBD2	TRBJ2-3	CASSLTSGVTDTQYF
TRBV25-1	NA	TRBJ1-1	CASSATPGVMNTEAFF
TRBV23-1	NA	TRBJ1-2	CASESIGKRPQRGYTF
TRBV25-1	NA	TRBJ1-2	CASSGGGYGYTF
TRBV30	NA	TRBJ2-1	CAWSLRLGEEQFF
TRBV4-1	TRBD1	TRBJ2-7	CASSQDRPGQTTSYEQYF
TRBV5-1	NA	TRBJ2-3	CASMSVDTQYF
TRBV5-4	NA	TRBJ2-1	CASSPRGSGLLNEQFF
TRBV6-6	TRBD1	TRBJ2-1	CAGEGQGDYNEQFF
TRBV6-6	NA	TRBJ1-5	CASSYRFRWQPQHF
TRBV7-7	NA	TRBJ2-5	CASSAGSSTQETQYF
TRBV6-5	NA	TRBJ1-2	CASSYSFRELSGYTF
TRBV9	TRBD2	TRBJ2-1	CASSPRGDPYNEQFF
TRBV2	NA	TRBJ1-2	CASSETAGSGYTF
TRBV29-1	NA	TRBJ2-1	CSVEDGTHNEQFF
TRBV10-3	TRBD1	TRBJ2-1	CAIRGTGGAGYDNEQFF
TRBV2	NA	TRBJ2-5	CASSEAQETQYF
TRBV19	TRBD2	TRBJ2-1	CASSIDLPGTRGDAEQFF
TRBV15	TRBD1	TRBJ1-5	CATSMGQGEGNQPQHF
TRBV28	NA	TRBJ2-7	CASSLSTYEQYF